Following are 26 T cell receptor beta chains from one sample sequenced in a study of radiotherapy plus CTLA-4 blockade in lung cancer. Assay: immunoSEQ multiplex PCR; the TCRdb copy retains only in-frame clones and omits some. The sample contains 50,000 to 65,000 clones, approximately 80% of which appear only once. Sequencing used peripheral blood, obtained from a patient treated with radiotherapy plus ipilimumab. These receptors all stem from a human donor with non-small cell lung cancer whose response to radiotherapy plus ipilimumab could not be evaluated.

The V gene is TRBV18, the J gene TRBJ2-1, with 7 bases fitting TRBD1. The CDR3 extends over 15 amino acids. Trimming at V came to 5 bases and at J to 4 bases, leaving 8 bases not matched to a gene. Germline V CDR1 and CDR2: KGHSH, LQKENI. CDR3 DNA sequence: TGTGCCAGCTCATTTCCGGGACAGACGTACAATGAGCAGTTCTTC. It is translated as CASSFPGQTYNEQFF.

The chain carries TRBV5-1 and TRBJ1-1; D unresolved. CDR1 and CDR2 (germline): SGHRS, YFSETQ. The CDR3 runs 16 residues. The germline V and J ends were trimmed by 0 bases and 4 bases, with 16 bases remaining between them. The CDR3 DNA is TGCGCCAGCAGCTTGGTTGTTTGGACGGGGTCCACTGAAGCTTTCTTT. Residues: CASSLVVWTGSTEAFF.

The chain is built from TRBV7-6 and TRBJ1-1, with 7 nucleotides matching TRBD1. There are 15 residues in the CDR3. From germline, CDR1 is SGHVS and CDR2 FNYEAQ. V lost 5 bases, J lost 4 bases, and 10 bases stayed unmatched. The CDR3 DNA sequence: TGTGCCAGCAGCCTCGGGAGGGGGCAAGGCACTGAAGCTTTCTTT. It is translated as CASSLGRGQGTEAFF.

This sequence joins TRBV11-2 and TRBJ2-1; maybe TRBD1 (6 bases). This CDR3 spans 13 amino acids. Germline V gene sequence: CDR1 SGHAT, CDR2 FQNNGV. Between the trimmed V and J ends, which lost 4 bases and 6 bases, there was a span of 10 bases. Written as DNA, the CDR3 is TGTGCCAGCAGCTACGGACAGTTCAATGAGCAGTTCTTC. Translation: CASSYGQFNEQFF.

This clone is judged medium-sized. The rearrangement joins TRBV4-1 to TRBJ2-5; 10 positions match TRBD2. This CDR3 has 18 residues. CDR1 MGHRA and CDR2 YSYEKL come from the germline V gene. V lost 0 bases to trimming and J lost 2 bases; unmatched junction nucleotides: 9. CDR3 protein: CASSQDIWTSGRQETQYF. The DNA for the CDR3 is TGCGCCAGCAGCCAAGATATATGGACTAGCGGACGTCAAGAGACCCAGTACTTC.

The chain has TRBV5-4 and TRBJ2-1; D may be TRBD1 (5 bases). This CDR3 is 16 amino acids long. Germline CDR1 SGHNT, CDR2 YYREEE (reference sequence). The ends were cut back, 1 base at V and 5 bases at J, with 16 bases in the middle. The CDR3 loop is CASSLRSMGQDNEQFF. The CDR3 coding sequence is TGTGCCAGCAGCTTGAGGTCCATGGGGCAGGACAATGAGCAGTTCTTC.

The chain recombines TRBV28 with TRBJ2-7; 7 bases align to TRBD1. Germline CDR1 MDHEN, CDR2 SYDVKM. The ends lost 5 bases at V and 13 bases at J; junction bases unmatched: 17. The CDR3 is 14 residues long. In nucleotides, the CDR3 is TGTGCCAGCAGTCAACACGCTTCGGACAGGAGGTGTTACTTC. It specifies CASSQHASDRRCYF.

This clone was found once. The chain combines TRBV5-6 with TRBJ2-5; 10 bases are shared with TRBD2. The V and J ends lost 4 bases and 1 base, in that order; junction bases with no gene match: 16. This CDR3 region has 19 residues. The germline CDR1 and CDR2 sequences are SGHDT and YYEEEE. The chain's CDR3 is CASSPRRVVVAGGQETQYF. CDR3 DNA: TGTGCCAGCAGCCCCCGCCGAGTGGTGGTAGCGGGGGGCCAAGAGACCCAGTACTTC.

The CDR3 DNA follows: TGTGCCAGCAGTTTAGAGGGAACTTCTGGAAACACCATATATTTT. It encodes CASSLEGTSGNTIYF. The gene calls are TRBV27 and TRBJ1-3, with D unclear. V was shortened by 2 bases and J by 1 base, with 9 bases between the two germline ends. In germline, CDR1 is MNHEY, CDR2 SMNVEV (reference sequence). This CDR3 comprises 15 residues.

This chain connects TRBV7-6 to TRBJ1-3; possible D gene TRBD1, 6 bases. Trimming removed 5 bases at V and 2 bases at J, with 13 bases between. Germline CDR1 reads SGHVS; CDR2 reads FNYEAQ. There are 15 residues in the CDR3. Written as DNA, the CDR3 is TGTGCCAGCAGCCTTGGAACAGGGACTGGAAACACCATATATTTT. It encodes CASSLGTGTGNTIYF.

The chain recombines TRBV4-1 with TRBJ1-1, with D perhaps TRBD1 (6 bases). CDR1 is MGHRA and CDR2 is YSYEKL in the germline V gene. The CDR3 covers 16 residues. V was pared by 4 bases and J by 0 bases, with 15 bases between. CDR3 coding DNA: TGCGCCAGCAGCCGCCTAGGGACACTTATGAACACTGAAGCTTTCTTT. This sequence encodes CASSRLGTLMNTEAFF.

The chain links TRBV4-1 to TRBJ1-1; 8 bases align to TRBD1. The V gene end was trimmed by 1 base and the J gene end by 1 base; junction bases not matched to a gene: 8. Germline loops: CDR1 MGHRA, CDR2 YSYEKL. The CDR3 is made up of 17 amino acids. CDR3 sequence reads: CASSQGQGAAGNTEAFF. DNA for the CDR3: TGCGCCAGCAGCCAAGGTCAGGGGGCCGCCGGGAACACTGAAGCTTTCTTT.

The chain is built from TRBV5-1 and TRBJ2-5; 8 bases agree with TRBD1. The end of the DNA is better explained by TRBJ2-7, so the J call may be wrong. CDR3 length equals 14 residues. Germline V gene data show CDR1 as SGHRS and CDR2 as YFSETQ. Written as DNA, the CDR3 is TGCGCCAGCAGTCAACAGGGGGGCTCCTACGAGCAGTACTTC. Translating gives CASSQQGGSYEQYF.

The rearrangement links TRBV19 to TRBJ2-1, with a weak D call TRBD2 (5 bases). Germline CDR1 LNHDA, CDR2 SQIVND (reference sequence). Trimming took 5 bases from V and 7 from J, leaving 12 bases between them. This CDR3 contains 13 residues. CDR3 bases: TGTGCCAGTAGTTTACTAGTTTGGAATGAGCAGTTCTTC. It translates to CASSLLVWNEQFF.

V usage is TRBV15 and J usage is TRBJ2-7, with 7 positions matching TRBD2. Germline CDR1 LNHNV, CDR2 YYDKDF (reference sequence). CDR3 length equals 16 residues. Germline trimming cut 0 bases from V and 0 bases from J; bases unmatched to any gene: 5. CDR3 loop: CATSRDRSGISYEQYF. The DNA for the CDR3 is TGTGCCACCAGCAGAGATCGGAGCGGGATCTCCTACGAGCAGTACTTC.

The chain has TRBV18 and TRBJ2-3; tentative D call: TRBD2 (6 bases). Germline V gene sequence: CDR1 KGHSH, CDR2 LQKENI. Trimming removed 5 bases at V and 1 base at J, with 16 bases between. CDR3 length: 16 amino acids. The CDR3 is CASSLFGSDGTDTQYF. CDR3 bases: TGTGCCAGCTCATTATTCGGGAGTGACGGCACAGATACGCAGTATTTT.

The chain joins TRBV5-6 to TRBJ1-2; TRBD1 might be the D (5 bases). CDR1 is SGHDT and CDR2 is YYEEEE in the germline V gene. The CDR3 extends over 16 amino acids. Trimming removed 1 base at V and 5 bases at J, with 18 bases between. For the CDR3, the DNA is TGTGCCAGCAGCTTGATTAGGGGCCCCGCAGGATATGGCTACACCTTC. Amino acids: CASSLIRGPAGYGYTF.

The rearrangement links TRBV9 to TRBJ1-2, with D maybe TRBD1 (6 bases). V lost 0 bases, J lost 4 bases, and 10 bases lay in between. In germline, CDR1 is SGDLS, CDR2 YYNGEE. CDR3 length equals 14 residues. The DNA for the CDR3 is TGTGCCAGCAGCGTAGGGACAGAAACCTATGGCTACACCTTC. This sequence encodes CASSVGTETYGYTF.

Here the CDR3 reads CASSRMGQGRGTEAFF. CDR3 sequence (DNA): TGCGCCAGCAGCCGTATGGGACAGGGGAGGGGCACTGAAGCTTTCTTT. The chain links TRBV5-1 to TRBJ1-1; 10 bases agree with TRBD1. Germline values: CDR1 SGHRS, CDR2 YFSETQ. The CDR3 is 16 residues long. The V segment lost 4 bases and the J segment 4 bases; nucleotides outside the gene matches: 10.

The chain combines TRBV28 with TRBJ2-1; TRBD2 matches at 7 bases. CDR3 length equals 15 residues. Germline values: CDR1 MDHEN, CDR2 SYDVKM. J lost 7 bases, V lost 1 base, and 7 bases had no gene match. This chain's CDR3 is CASSLSSGGVNEQFF. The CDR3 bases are TGTGCCAGCAGTTTATCTAGCGGAGGGGTGAATGAGCAGTTCTTC.

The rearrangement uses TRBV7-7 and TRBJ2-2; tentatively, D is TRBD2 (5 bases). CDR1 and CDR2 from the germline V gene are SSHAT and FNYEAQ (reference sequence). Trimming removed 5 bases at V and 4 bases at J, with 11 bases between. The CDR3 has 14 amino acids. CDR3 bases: TGTGCCAGCAGCCCAGGACTGTCCACCGGGGAGCTGTTTTTT. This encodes CASSPGLSTGELFF.

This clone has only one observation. The CDR3 loop is CASTSLWTGRNYGYTF. The CDR3 DNA reads TGTGCCAGCACTTCCCTTTGGACAGGGCGAAACTATGGCTACACCTTC. This chain links TRBV28 with TRBJ1-2; 8 bases map to TRBD1. V trimming: 7 bases; J trimming: 2 bases; junction bases outside the gene matches: 12. This CDR3 contains 16 residues. Germline V gene data show CDR1 as MDHEN and CDR2 as SYDVKM.

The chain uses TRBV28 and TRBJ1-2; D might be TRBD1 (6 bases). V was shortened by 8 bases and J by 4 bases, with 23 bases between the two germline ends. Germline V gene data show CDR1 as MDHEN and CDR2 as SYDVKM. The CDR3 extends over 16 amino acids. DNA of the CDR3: TGTGCCAGCGTTTCCTTCGAAGGGGGGGCGGGCTATGGCTACACCTTC. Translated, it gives CASVSFEGGAGYGYTF.

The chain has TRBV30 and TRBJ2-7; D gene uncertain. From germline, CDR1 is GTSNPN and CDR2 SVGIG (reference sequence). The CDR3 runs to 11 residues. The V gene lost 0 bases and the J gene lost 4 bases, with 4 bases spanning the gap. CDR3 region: CAWSVRYEQYF. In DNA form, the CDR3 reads TGTGCCTGGAGTGTACGGTACGAGCAGTACTTC.

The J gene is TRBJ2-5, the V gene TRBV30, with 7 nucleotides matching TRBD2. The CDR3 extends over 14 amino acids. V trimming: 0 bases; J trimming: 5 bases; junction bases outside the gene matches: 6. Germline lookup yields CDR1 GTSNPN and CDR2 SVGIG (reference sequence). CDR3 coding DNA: TGTGCCTGGAGTGTATCGGGGGGAGGGGAGACCCAGTACTTC. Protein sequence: CAWSVSGGGETQYF. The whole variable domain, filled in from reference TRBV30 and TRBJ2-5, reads SQTIHQWPATLVQPVGSPLSLECTVEGTSNPNLYWYRQAAGRGLQLLFYSVGIGQISSEVPQNLSASRPQDRQFILSSKKLLLSDSGFYLCAWSVSGGGETQYFGPGTRLLVL.

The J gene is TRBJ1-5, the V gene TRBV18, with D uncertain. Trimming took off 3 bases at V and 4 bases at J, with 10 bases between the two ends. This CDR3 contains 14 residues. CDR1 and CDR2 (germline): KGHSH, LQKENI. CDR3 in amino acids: CASSPEGRNQPQHF. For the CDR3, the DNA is TGTGCCAGCTCACCGGAGGGTCGGAATCAGCCCCAGCATTTT.